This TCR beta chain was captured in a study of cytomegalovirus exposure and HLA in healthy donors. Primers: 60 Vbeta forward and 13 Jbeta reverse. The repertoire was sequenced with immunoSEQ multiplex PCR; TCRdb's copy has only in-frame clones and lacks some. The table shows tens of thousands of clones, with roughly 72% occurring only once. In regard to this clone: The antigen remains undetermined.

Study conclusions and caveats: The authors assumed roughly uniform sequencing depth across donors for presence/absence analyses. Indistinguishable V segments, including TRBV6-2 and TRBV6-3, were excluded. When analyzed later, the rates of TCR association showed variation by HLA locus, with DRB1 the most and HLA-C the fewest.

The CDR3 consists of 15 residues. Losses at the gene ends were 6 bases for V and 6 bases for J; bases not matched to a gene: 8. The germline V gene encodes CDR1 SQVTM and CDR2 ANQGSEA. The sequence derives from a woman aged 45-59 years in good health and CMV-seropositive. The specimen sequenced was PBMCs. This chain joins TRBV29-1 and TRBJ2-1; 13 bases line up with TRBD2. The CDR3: CSVVGLAGETNEQFF. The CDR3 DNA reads TGCAGCGTCGTAGGACTAGCGGGAGAAACCAATGAGCAGTTCTTC.